These 6 T cell receptor beta chains were sequenced from one sample in a study of control samples from healthy donors and cancer patients. The assay was immunoSEQ multiplex PCR, and TCRdb's table has in-frame clones only and misses some. The sample carries some 120,000 clones, around nine tenths recorded once. Sequenced: blood. These receptors all stem from a man in his forties or fifties in good health.

The table lists this clone with a count of one. V and J are TRBV19 and TRBJ2-5, with 11 bases fitting TRBD1. Germline CDR1 and CDR2: LNHDA and SQIVND (reference sequence). Unmatched junction bases numbered 6, after V lost 3 bases and J lost 3 bases. This CDR3 comprises 16 residues. CDR3 bases: TGTGCCAGTAGTATCCCCTCGGGACAGGGGGAAGAGACCCAGTACTTC. Protein: CASSIPSGQGEETQYF. Full variable domain (remainder filled in from reference TRBV19 and TRBJ2-5): DGGITQSPKYLFRKEGQNVTLSCEQNLNHDAMYWYRQDPGQGLRLIYYSQIVNDFQKGDIAEGYSVSREKKESFPLTVTSAQKNPTAFYLCASSIPSGQGEETQYFGPGTRLLVL.

The J gene is TRBJ2-3, the V gene TRBV19, with 11 bases aligning to TRBD2. Germline values: CDR1 LNHDA, CDR2 SQIVND (reference sequence). The CDR3 contains 15 residues. V dropped 4 bases and J dropped 5; count of bases not matched to a gene: 5. The CDR3 loop reads CASSTSGGRIDTQYF. CDR3 bases: TGTGCCAGTAGTACTAGCGGGGGGCGCATAGATACGCAGTATTTT.

The chain recombines TRBV5-4 with TRBJ2-7, with TRBD2 matching over 14 bases. Germline-derived CDR1 and CDR2 are SGHNT and YYREEE (reference sequence). CDR3 length equals 16 residues. Trimming took 4 bases from V and 4 from J; bases not matched to a gene: 7. CDR3 sequence: CASSPGTSGGLYEQYF. CDR3 DNA: TGTGCCAGCAGCCCAGGGACTAGCGGGGGTTTGTACGAGCAGTACTTC.

The chain recombines TRBV9 with TRBJ2-1; tentative D call: TRBD2 (6 bases). Germline-derived CDR1 and CDR2 are SGDLS and YYNGEE. This CDR3 contains 14 residues. V was trimmed by 0 bases and J by 7 bases, leaving 11 bases between them. The CDR3 nucleotides are TGTGCCAGCAGCGTAGGGAGGGGCAAGAATGAGCAGTTCTTC. As protein: CASSVGRGKNEQFF.

V is TRBV5-1 and J is TRBJ1-1, with 10 nucleotides matching TRBD1. V gave up 0 bases and J gave up 1 base; unmatched junction bases: 3. The CDR3 is 16 amino acids. From germline, CDR1 is SGHRS and CDR2 YFSETQ. For the CDR3, the DNA is TGCGCCAGCAGCTTGGTGGGGACAGGGGCGAACACTGAAGCTTTCTTT. Translating gives CASSLVGTGANTEAFF.

The chain is built from TRBV6-5 and TRBJ2-1; D is unresolved. The CDR3 is made up of 14 amino acids. Germline V CDR1 and CDR2: MNHEY, SVGAGI. The V end was cut by 6 bases, the J end by 11 bases, with 20 bases between. The CDR3 coding sequence is TGTGCCAGCAGCTCCTACGTCCGCTCAGCTCAGCAGTTCTTC. Translated, it gives CASSSYVRSAQQFF.